The sample holds many counts of the clone carrying this TCR beta chain. Germline CDR1 LGHDT, CDR2 YNNKEL (reference sequence). Trimming removed 2 bases at V and 8 bases at J, with 10 bases between. The CDR3 contains 14 residues. This specimen belongs to a study of T cells in Graves' hyperthyroidism and ophthalmopathy. Clinical Activity Scores of at least 3, NOSPECS grades of at least 4 and durations under 3 months characterized ophthalmopathy patients. From RNA transcripts, TCR beta CDR3 regions were amplified. TCR CDR3 regions were first amplified by RT-PCR with HTBI primers. TCRdb independently ran MiXCR on the multiplex PCR reads; one entry per CDR3 protein. The sample contains under 350,000 distinct CDR3 sequences, roughly 13% of which appear only once.

This TCR derives from a woman aged 40 to 50 with Graves' ophthalmopathy. The V and J genes are TRBV3-1 and TRBJ1-6; the D is unclear. The material sequenced was blood. In DNA form, the CDR3 reads TGTGCCAGCAGCCAATCGGCTGCTCATTCACCCCTCCACTTT. This translates into CASSQSAAHSPLHF.